A selection of T cell receptor beta chains follows, all from one sample in a study of T cell clonotyping in hematopoietic cell transplantation. Data came from immunoSEQ multiplex PCR; TCRdb stores just in-frame clones and leaves some out. The data contain fewer than 15,000 clones, less than 95% of them singletons. Sequencing was carried out using peripheral blood mononuclear cells. Receptor source: a woman aged 45-60 years in good health. Some clones in this sample may be carry-over from other donors' samples. CDR3s include the opening cysteine and the closing phenylalanine or tryptophan. The order of the fields is J gene, V gene, D gene, clone size, CDR3 protein, CDR3 DNA. A D gene is named only where the DNA matches it firmly. Rows give clone size only sometimes, using once, few, many, or a class for an expanded clone.

>TRBJ1-1|TRBV11-1|-|-
CASSLDLVGTEAFF
TGTGCCAGCAGCTTAGACTTGGTGGGTACTGAAGCTTTCTTT
>TRBJ1-4|TRBV29-1|-|-
CSVLTVPNEKLFF
TGCAGCGTCCTGACAGTCCCCAATGAAAAACTGTTTTTT
>TRBJ2-7|TRBV5-6|TRBD2|few
CASSVGGAYEQYF
TGTGCCAGCAGCGTTGGGGGGGCCTACGAGCAGTACTTC
>TRBJ2-1|TRBV7-2|-|-
CASSVGLRGQGVNEQFF
TGTGCCAGCAGCGTAGGGTTACGGGGGCAGGGAGTCAATGAGCAGTTCTTC
>TRBJ2-6|TRBV12-5|-|-
CASGLRCSGQSRANVLTF
TGTGCTAGTGGTTTGAGATGTTCAGGACAAAGTCGGGCCAACGTCCTGACTTTC
>TRBJ1-6|TRBV9|TRBD1|-
CASSALGTDSHSPLHF
TGTGCCAGCAGCGCACTTGGGACAGACAGCCATTCACCCCTCCACTTT
>TRBJ2-3|TRBV25-1|-|-
CASRTGSTDTQYF
TGTGCCAGCAGGACAGGCAGCACAGATACGCAGTATTTT
>TRBJ2-3|TRBV7-3|-|-
CASSLTPQGNTQYF
TGTGCCAGCAGCCTAACCCCACAGGGAAACACGCAGTATTTT
>TRBJ2-3|TRBV4-3|TRBD2|-
CASSQDESGGRDTQYF
TGCGCCAGCAGCCAAGATGAAAGCGGGGGAAGGGATACGCAGTATTTT
>TRBJ1-1|TRBV20-1|-|-
CSVMDRAKAFF
TGCAGTGTCATGGATAGGGCCAAGGCTTTCTTT
>TRBJ1-1|TRBV4-2|-|-
CASSQVAGTMNTEAFF
TGTGCCAGCAGCCAAGTCGCCGGGACTATGAACACTGAAGCTTTCTTT
>TRBJ1-1|TRBV30|-|-
CAWSAHLIRNTEAFF
TGTGCCTGGAGCGCCCATCTCATCAGGAACACTGAAGCTTTCTTT
>TRBJ2-1|TRBV5-1|TRBD2|-
CASRQIAGGPYNEQFF
TGCGCCAGCAGGCAAATAGCGGGGGGTCCCTACAATGAGCAGTTCTTC
>TRBJ1-4|TRBV5-1|-|-
CASSGGTTNEKLFF
TGCGCCAGCAGCGGGGGCACAACTAATGAAAAACTGTTTTTT